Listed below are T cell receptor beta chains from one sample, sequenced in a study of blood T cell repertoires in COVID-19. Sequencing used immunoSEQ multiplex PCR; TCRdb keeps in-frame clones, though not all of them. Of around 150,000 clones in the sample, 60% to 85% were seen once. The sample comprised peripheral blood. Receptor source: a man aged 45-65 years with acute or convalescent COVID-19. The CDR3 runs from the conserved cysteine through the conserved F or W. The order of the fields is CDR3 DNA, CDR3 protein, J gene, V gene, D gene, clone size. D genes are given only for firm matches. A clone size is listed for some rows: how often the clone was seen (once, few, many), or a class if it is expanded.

CDR3nt: TGCGCCAGCAGCCAAGACCGGACAGGGAAAACTGAAGCTTTCTTT; CDR3aa: CASSQDRTGKTEAFF; j_gene: TRBJ1-1; v_gene: TRBV4-1; d_gene: TRBD1; abundance: -
CDR3nt: TGTGCCTGCGGGGACAGAAATAATTCACCCCTCCACTTT; CDR3aa: CACGDRNNSPLHF; j_gene: TRBJ1-6; v_gene: TRBV30; d_gene: TRBD1; abundance: -
CDR3nt: TGTGCCAGCAGCGTGGACGGGGGGAATCAGCCCCAGCATTTT; CDR3aa: CASSVDGGNQPQHF; j_gene: TRBJ1-5; v_gene: TRBV9; d_gene: -; abundance: few
CDR3nt: TGTGCCAGCAGTCAGGGAGGGGATCAGCCCCAGCATTTT; CDR3aa: CASSQGGDQPQHF; j_gene: TRBJ1-5; v_gene: TRBV2; d_gene: -; abundance: -
CDR3nt: TGTGCCAGTAGTCCGAGCGGGGGGACGACCCAGTACTTC; CDR3aa: CASSPSGGTTQYF; j_gene: TRBJ2-5; v_gene: TRBV19; d_gene: TRBD2; abundance: -
CDR3nt: TGTGCCAGCAGTCCACAGGGGGCCCTAGGAAAACTGTTTTTT; CDR3aa: CASSPQGALGKLFF; j_gene: TRBJ1-4; v_gene: TRBV6-5; d_gene: TRBD1; abundance: -
CDR3nt: TGTGCCAGCAGCTTGAGACAGCCGAACACTGAAGCTTTCTTT; CDR3aa: CASSLRQPNTEAFF; j_gene: TRBJ1-1; v_gene: TRBV5-6; d_gene: -; abundance: -
CDR3nt: TGTGCTAGTGGCCCTACCGGGACACCCTACAATGAGCAGTTCTTC; CDR3aa: CASGPTGTPYNEQFF; j_gene: TRBJ2-1; v_gene: TRBV12-5; d_gene: -; abundance: -
CDR3nt: TGTGCCAGCAGCACGGCAGGGATCTCCTACGAGCAGTACTTC; CDR3aa: CASSTAGISYEQYF; j_gene: TRBJ2-7; v_gene: TRBV5-5; d_gene: -; abundance: -
CDR3nt: TGTGCCAGCTCACCGGGTAGCCCCCAGTACGAGCAGTACTTC; CDR3aa: CASSPGSPQYEQYF; j_gene: TRBJ2-7; v_gene: TRBV18; d_gene: -; abundance: -
CDR3nt: TGTGCCAGAAAATTAAACGGGGGGGCCTACGAGCAGTACTTC; CDR3aa: CARKLNGGAYEQYF; j_gene: TRBJ2-7; v_gene: TRBV5-3; d_gene: TRBD2; abundance: -
CDR3nt: TGCGCCAGCAGCTTTTCGGGGGATCCTAGCACAGATACGCAGTATTTT; CDR3aa: CASSFSGDPSTDTQYF; j_gene: TRBJ2-3; v_gene: TRBV5-1; d_gene: -; abundance: -
CDR3nt: TGTGCCAGCAGCCTTCGCACAGGGGGGCACAATGGTGTCACTGAAGCTTTCTTT; CDR3aa: CASSLRTGGHNGVTEAFF; j_gene: TRBJ1-1; v_gene: TRBV3-1/TRBV3-2; d_gene: TRBD1; abundance: -
CDR3nt: TGTGCCAGCAGCTTCGGGGACAGGGAGACTTCACCCCTCCACTTT; CDR3aa: CASSFGDRETSPLHF; j_gene: TRBJ1-6; v_gene: TRBV7-6; d_gene: TRBD1; abundance: -
CDR3nt: TGTGCCAGCAGCTTATCGGGGGAGACCCAGTACTTC; CDR3aa: CASSLSGETQYF; j_gene: TRBJ2-5; v_gene: TRBV11-2; d_gene: -; abundance: -
CDR3nt: TGTGCCAGCAGCCAAGATCTAGGTCAGCCCCAGCATTTT; CDR3aa: CASSQDLGQPQHF; j_gene: TRBJ1-5; v_gene: TRBV3-1/TRBV3-2; d_gene: -; abundance: many
CDR3nt: TGTGCCAGCAGCTCCGGGACAGATCGAAGCAATCAGCCCCAGCATTTT; CDR3aa: CASSSGTDRSNQPQHF; j_gene: TRBJ1-5; v_gene: TRBV7-8; d_gene: TRBD1; abundance: -
CDR3nt: TGTGCCAGCAGCGCGAGCGGGGGGTTTAGCAATGAGCAGTTCTTC; CDR3aa: CASSASGGFSNEQFF; j_gene: TRBJ2-1; v_gene: TRBV7-9; d_gene: TRBD2; abundance: few
CDR3nt: TGTGCCAGCTCCGACAGGGGGCATACTGAAGCTTTCTTT; CDR3aa: CASSDRGHTEAFF; j_gene: TRBJ1-1; v_gene: TRBV6-6; d_gene: TRBD1; abundance: -
CDR3nt: TGTGCCAGCTCACCAAACGGGGGAGGTGATTCACCCCTCCACTTT; CDR3aa: CASSPNGGGDSPLHF; j_gene: TRBJ1-6; v_gene: TRBV18; d_gene: -; abundance: -
CDR3nt: TGTGCCAGCAGTCAAGACAGTAATAGCAATCAGCCCCAGCATTTT; CDR3aa: CASSQDSNSNQPQHF; j_gene: TRBJ1-5; v_gene: TRBV7-8; d_gene: -; abundance: -
CDR3nt: TGCAGCGTTGAAGATCGAGGGAGCCAAGATACGCAGTATTTT; CDR3aa: CSVEDRGSQDTQYF; j_gene: TRBJ2-3; v_gene: TRBV29-1; d_gene: -; abundance: -
CDR3nt: TGTGCCTGGAGCCAAGCCGGGACAGGGGCTTTCTTT; CDR3aa: CAWSQAGTGAFF; j_gene: TRBJ1-1; v_gene: TRBV30; d_gene: TRBD1; abundance: -
CDR3nt: TGTGCCAGCAGCCAGAGTGGGGGCATTGGTGGAAACACCATATATTTT; CDR3aa: CASSQSGGIGGNTIYF; j_gene: TRBJ1-3; v_gene: TRBV7-9; d_gene: -; abundance: -